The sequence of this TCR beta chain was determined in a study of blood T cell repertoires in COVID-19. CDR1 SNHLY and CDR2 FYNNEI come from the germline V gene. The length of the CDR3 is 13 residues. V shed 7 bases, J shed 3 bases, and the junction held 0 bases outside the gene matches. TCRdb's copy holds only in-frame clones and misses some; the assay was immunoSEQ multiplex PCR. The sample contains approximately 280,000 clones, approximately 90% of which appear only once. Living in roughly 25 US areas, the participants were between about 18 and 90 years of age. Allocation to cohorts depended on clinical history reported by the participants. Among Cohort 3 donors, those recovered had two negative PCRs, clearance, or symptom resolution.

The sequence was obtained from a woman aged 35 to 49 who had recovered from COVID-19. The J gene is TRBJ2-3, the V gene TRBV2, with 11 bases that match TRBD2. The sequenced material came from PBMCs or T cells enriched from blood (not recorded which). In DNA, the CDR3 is TGTGCCAGCACTAGCGGGAGGACAGATACGCAGTATTTT. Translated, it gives CASTSGRTDTQYF.